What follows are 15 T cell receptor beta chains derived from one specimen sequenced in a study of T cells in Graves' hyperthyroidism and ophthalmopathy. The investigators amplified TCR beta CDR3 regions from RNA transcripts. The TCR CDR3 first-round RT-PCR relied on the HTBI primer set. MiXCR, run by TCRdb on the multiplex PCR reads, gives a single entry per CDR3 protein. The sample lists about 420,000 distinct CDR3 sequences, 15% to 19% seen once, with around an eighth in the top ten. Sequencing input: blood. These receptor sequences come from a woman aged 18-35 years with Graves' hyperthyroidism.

DNA for the CDR3: TGTGCCAGCAGCACAGGACTAGCGGGAGTGAATGAGCAGTTCTTC. It encodes CASSTGLAGVNEQFF. The rearrangement joins TRBV9 to TRBJ2-1; 13 bases fit TRBD2. CDR1 SGDLS and CDR2 YYNGEE come from the germline V gene. The J segment lost 7 bases and the V segment lost 4 bases, leaving 5 bases of the junction unmatched. This CDR3 region has 15 residues.

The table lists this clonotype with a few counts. CDR3 sequence: CASNLLAGPGNEQFF. The DNA for the CDR3 is TGTGCCAGCAACCTACTAGCGGGTCCGGGGAATGAGCAGTTCTTC. The rearrangement links TRBV12-3 or TRBV12-4 to TRBJ2-1, with TRBD2 matching over 9 bases. V was pared by 7 bases and J by 7 bases, with 11 bases of the junction left unmatched. This CDR3 is 15 amino acids long.

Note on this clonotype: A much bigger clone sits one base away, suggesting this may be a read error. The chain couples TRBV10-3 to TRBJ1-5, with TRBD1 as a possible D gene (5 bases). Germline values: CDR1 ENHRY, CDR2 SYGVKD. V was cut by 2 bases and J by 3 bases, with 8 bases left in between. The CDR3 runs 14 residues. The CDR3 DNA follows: TGTGCCATCAGTGAGAACAGGACCAATCAGCCCCAGCATTTT. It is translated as CAISENRTNQPQHF.

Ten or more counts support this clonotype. The CDR3: CASNGLNTEAFF. CDR3 nucleotides: TGTGCCAGCAACGGGTTGAACACTGAAGCTTTCTTT. The chain has TRBV28 and TRBJ1-1; D is uncertain. Germline V CDR1 and CDR2: MDHEN, SYDVKM. V lost 7 bases and J 0 bases, leaving 6 bases between the germline ends. The CDR3 spans 12 residues.

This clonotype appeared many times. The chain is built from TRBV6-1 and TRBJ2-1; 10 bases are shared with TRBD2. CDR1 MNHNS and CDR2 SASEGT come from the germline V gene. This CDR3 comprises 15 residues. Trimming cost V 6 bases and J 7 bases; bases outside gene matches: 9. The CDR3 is CASRSEAGGQNEQFF. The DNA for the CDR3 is TGTGCCAGCAGGTCGGAAGCGGGGGGGCAGAATGAGCAGTTCTTC.

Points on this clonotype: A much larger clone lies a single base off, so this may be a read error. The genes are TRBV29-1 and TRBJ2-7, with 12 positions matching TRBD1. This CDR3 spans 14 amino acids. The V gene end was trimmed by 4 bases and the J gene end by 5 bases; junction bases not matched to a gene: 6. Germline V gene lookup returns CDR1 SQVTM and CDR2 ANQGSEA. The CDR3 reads CSVAGTGGWDEQYF. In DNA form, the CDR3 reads TGCAGCGTTGCCGGGACAGGGGGCTGGGACGAGCAGTACTTC.

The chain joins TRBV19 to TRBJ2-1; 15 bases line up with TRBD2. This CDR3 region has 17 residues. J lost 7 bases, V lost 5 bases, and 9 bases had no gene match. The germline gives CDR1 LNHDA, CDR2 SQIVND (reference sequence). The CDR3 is CASSSIGTSGRWNEQFF. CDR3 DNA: TGTGCCAGTAGTTCTATCGGGACTAGCGGGAGGTGGAATGAGCAGTTCTTC.

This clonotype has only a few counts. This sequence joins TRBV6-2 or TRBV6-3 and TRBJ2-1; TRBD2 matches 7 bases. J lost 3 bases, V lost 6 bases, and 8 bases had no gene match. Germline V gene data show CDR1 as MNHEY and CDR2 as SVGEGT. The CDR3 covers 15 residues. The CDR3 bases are TGTGCCAGCAGCCCCGGGACTACCGACTACAATGAGCAGTTCTTC. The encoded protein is CASSPGTTDYNEQFF.

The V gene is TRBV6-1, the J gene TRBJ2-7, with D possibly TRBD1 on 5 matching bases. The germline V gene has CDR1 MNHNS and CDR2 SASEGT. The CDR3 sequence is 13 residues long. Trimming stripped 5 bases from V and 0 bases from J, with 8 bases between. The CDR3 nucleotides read TGTGCCAGCAGTCGACAGAACTCCTACGAGCAGTACTTC. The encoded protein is CASSRQNSYEQYF.

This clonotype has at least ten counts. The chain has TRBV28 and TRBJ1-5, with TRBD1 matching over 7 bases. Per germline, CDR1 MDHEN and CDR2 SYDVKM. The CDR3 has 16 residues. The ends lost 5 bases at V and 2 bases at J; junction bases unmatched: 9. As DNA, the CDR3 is TGTGCCAGCAGTGCGTCCGGGACAGTCGGCAATCAGCCCCAGCATTTT. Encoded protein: CASSASGTVGNQPQHF.

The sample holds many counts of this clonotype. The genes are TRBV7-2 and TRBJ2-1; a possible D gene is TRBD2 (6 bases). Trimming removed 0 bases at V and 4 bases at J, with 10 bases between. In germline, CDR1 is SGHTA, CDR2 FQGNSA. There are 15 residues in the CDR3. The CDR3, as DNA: TGTGCCAGCAGCTTAGCTAGCGGAATTTACAATGAGCAGTTCTTC. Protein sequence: CASSLASGIYNEQFF.

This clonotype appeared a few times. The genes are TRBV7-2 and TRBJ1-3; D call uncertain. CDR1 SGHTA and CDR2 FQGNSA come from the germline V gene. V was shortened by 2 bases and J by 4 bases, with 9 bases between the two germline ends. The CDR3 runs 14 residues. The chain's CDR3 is CASSLQVSGNTIYF. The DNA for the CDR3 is TGTGCCAGCAGCTTACAAGTCTCAGGAAACACCATATATTTT.

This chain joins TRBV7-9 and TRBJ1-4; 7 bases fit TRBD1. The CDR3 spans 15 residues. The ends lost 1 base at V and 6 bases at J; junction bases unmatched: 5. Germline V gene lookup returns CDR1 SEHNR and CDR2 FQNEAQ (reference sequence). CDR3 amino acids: CASSLGFQGDEKLFF. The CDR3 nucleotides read TGTGCCAGCAGCTTAGGCTTCCAGGGGGATGAAAAACTGTTTTTT.

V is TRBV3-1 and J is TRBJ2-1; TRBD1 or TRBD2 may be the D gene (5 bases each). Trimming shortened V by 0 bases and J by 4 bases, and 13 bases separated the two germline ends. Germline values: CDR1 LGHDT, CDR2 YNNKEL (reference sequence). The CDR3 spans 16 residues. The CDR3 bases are TGTGCCAGCAGCCAAGAGTACGGGACGGGATACAATGAGCAGTTCTTC. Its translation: CASSQEYGTGYNEQFF.

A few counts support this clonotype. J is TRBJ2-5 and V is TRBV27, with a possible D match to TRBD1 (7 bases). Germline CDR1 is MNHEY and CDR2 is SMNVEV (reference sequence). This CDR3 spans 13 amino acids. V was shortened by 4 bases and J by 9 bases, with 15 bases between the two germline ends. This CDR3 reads CASSYTGEEAQYF. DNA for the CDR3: TGTGCCAGCAGTTACACAGGGGAGGAGGCCCAGTACTTC.